One and the same sample provided the 18 T cell receptor beta chains below, sequenced in a study of immune heterogeneity within non-small cell lung tumors. With around 0.6 ug used per sample, the template was genomic DNA from bulk tumor. Biopsies, several per primary tumor and spaced far apart, were collected during surgery. It was patients with untreated, newly diagnosed non-small cell lung cancer who underwent curative surgery. Amplification of TCR beta CDR3 was performed by multiplex PCR with 32 V and 13 J primers. TCRdb itself ran the multiplex PCR reads through MiXCR, one entry per CDR3 protein. The table lists some 15,000 distinct CDR3 sequences, roughly 29% of them singletons, with roughly 15% in the top ten. The sequencing input was lung tumor tissue. These receptors were taken from a woman between 50 and 59 years old with non-small cell lung cancer.

The table lists this clonotype with a few counts. This rearrangement joins TRBV3-1 to TRBJ1-1, with D perhaps TRBD1 (6 bases). The CDR3 sequence is 14 residues long. CDR1 and CDR2 (germline): LGHDT, YNNKEL (reference sequence). V lost 4 bases to trimming and J lost 3 bases, with 12 bases between them. CDR3 loop: CASSRLQGDTEAFF. Here the CDR3 DNA reads TGTGCCAGCAGCCGCCTACAGGGCGACACTGAAGCTTTCTTT.

Many counts were recorded for this clonotype. The rearrangement uses TRBV5-1 and TRBJ2-5; D may be TRBD1 (6 bases). The V and J ends lost 5 bases and 0 bases respectively, with 11 bases between them. CDR3 length: 14 residues. Germline V lookup: CDR1 SGHRS, CDR2 YFSETQ. Written as DNA, the CDR3 is TGCGCCAGCAGACGGGACACATACCAAGAGACCCAGTACTTC. Its translation is CASRRDTYQETQYF.

There are many counts of this clonotype. The gene calls are TRBV30 and TRBJ2-1, with D possibly matching TRBD1 (6 bases). Germline loops: CDR1 GTSNPN, CDR2 SVGIG (reference sequence). This CDR3 contains 15 residues. V was trimmed by 1 base and J by 1 base, leaving 11 bases between them. CDR3 residues: CAWSGGGQSYNEQFF. DNA of the CDR3: TGTGCCTGGAGTGGAGGTGGACAGTCCTACAATGAGCAGTTCTTC.

Many counts were recorded for this clonotype. The chain carries TRBV7-6 and TRBJ1-1, with TRBD1 matching 7 bases. The germline CDR1 and CDR2 sequences are SGHVS and FNYEAQ. The CDR3 has 13 amino acids. Losses at the gene ends were 5 bases for V and 3 bases for J; bases not matched to a gene: 3. The DNA for the CDR3 is TGTGCCAGCAGCCAGGGACAGCACACTGAAGCTTTCTTT. This encodes CASSQGQHTEAFF.

This clonotype has a count of ten or more. This chain links TRBV12-3 or TRBV12-4 with TRBJ2-1; 11 bases agree with TRBD2. This CDR3 comprises 12 residues. V shed 4 bases, J shed 10 bases, and the junction held 0 bases outside the gene matches. The CDR3 DNA follows: TGTGCCAGCAGTTCTAGCGGGGGGGAGCAGTTCTTC. Translating gives CASSSSGGEQFF.

This clonotype occurred many times. This chain connects TRBV5-8 to TRBJ2-7; D is uncertain. The CDR3 loop spans 16 amino acids. The germline V gene has CDR1 SGHTS and CDR2 YDEGEE. V lost 2 bases to trimming and J lost 3 bases, with 18 bases between them. CDR3 nucleotides: TGTGCCAGCAGCTTTTTCTTTTTTATCGATGGCTACGAGCAGTACTTC. Translation: CASSFFFFIDGYEQYF.

The chain carries TRBV5-4 and TRBJ1-4; the D gene is possibly TRBD1 (6 bases). The germline V and J ends were trimmed by 4 bases and 6 bases, with 10 bases remaining between them. The CDR3 is 13 residues long. Germline values: CDR1 SGHNT, CDR2 YYREEE (reference sequence). CDR3 coding DNA: TGTGCCAGCAGCCTGGGGGCGGATGAAAAACTGTTTTTT. Amino acid sequence: CASSLGADEKLFF. Full variable domain (outside the CDR3, taken from reference TRBV5-4 and TRBJ1-4): ETGVTQSPTHLIKTRGQQVTLRCSSQSGHNTVSWYQQALGQGPQFIFQYYREEENGRGNFPPRFSGLQFPNYSSELNVNALELDDSALYLCASSLGADEKLFFGSGTQLSVL.

This clonotype has more than one count but fewer than ten. The V and J genes are TRBV20-1 and TRBJ1-5; D perhaps matches TRBD1 (6 bases). The germline V gene encodes CDR1 DFQATT and CDR2 SNEGSKA (reference sequence). V lost 6 bases and J 2 bases, leaving 14 bases between the germline ends. This CDR3 has 14 amino acids. The CDR3 DNA is TGCAGTGCGAGGAACAGGGACGGCAATCAGCCCCAGCATTTT. This gives the protein CSARNRDGNQPQHF.

This clonotype has just a few counts. The chain links TRBV14 to TRBJ1-3; D not certain. V was clipped by 0 bases and J by 0 bases, with 12 bases between them. The length of the CDR3 is 17 residues. Germline loops: CDR1 SGHDN, CDR2 FVKESK. CDR3 DNA sequence: TGTGCCAGCAGCCAAGAAAGGGTGGGCAACTCTGGAAACACCATATATTTT. Protein product: CASSQERVGNSGNTIYF.

Sample share makes this clonotype medium-sized. This CDR3 is CASSFWRDDYGYTF. The CDR3 DNA follows: TGTGCCAGTAGCTTTTGGAGGGACGACTATGGCTACACCTTC. The gene calls are TRBV19 and TRBJ1-2; possibly TRBD1 for D (5 bases). From germline, CDR1 is LNHDA and CDR2 SQIVND (reference sequence). V was cut by 6 bases and J by 3 bases, with 14 bases left in between. This CDR3 contains 14 residues.

This clonotype turned up a few times. A read error may produce the germline difference seen at one junction end. The chain links TRBV12-3 or TRBV12-4 to TRBJ1-2; D gene unclear. The length of the CDR3 is 14 residues. The CDR3, as DNA: TGTGCCAGCACTTTACGGCGAGACGGCTATGGCTACACCTTC. Residues: CASTLRRDGYGYTF.

Worth noting for this clonotype: This sequence may be a read error, since a much larger clone differs from it by one base. The chain employs TRBV10-1 and TRBJ1-6; D gene unclear. V lost 6 bases, J lost 6 bases, and 12 bases lay in between. The CDR3 length is 14 residues. Germline CDR1 WNHNN, CDR2 SYGVQD (reference sequence). CDR3 sequence reads: CASRGGGINSPLHF. CDR3 in DNA: TGCGCCAGCAGGGGAGGAGGGATTAATTCACCCCTCCACTTT.

By share, this clonotype ranks as medium-sized. This rearrangement joins TRBV28 to TRBJ1-5, with a weak D call TRBD1 (6 bases). Germline V CDR1 and CDR2: MDHEN, SYDVKM. The CDR3 is 20 amino acids. With 0 bases removed from V and 2 bases from J, the gap between germline ends came to 23 bases. CDR3 bases: TGTGCCAGCAGTTTATGGGGCTTCCGCACAGGGAGGGAAGGCAATCAGCCCCAGCATTTT. Translating it yields CASSLWGFRTGREGNQPQHF.

This clonotype was detected a few times. Since the CDR3 does not end with the conserved phenylalanine or tryptophan, this likely comes from a read error. V is TRBV27 and J is TRBJ2-7; a possible D gene is TRBD1 (6 bases). Deletions cut 2 bases from V and 4 bases from J, with 9 bases between. CDR1 is MNHEY, CDR2 SMNVEV, per germline (reference sequence). The CDR3 runs to 13 residues. The CDR3 DNA sequence: TGTGCCAGCAGTTTAGGGGGCGTTTACGAGCAGTACCTC. The encoded protein is CASSLGGVYEQYL.

The chain combines TRBV11-2 with TRBJ2-7; 8 bases fit TRBD1. The CDR3 contains 16 residues. Germline CDR1 is SGHAT and CDR2 is FQNNGV. The V gene end was trimmed by 5 bases and the J gene end by 2 bases; junction bases not matched to a gene: 11. The CDR3, as DNA: TGTGCCAGCAGCCCCGGACCGGGACAGGACACCTACGAGCAGTACTTC. As protein: CASSPGPGQDTYEQYF. The whole variable domain, filled in from reference TRBV11-2 and TRBJ2-7, reads EAGVAQSPRYKIIEKRQSVAFWCNPISGHATLYWYQQILGQGPKLLIQFQNNGVVDDSQLPKDRFSAERLKGVDSTLKIQPAKLEDSAVYLCASSPGPGQDTYEQYFGPGTRLTVT.

The chain recombines TRBV6-2 or TRBV6-3 with TRBJ1-4; possibly TRBD1 for D (6 bases). Germline V CDR1 and CDR2: MNHEY, SVGEGT. Trimming took off 6 bases at V and 2 bases at J, with 13 bases between the two ends. The CDR3 covers 15 residues. CDR3: CASSRRGATNEKLFF. Written as DNA, the CDR3 is TGTGCCAGCAGCCGCAGGGGAGCGACTAATGAAAAACTGTTTTTT.

Of note for this clonotype: Being one base from a much bigger clone, this may be a read error. J is TRBJ1-5 and V is TRBV3-1; the D is unclear. Germline CDR1 LGHDT, CDR2 YNNKEL (reference sequence). CDR3 length equals 15 residues. This chain's CDR3 is CASGQGQISNQPQHF. Written as DNA, the CDR3 is TGTGCCAGCGGCCAAGGCCAGATTAGCAATCAGCCCCAGCATTTT.

This chain joins TRBV5-1 and TRBJ2-2; no reliable D call. The CDR3 has 15 residues. Germline loops: CDR1 SGHRS, CDR2 YFSETQ. The germline V and J ends were trimmed by 5 bases and 2 bases, with 13 bases remaining between them. As DNA, the CDR3 is TGCGCCAGCAGGGGTGCTTATACTAACACCGGGGAGCTGTTTTTT. This sequence encodes CASRGAYTNTGELFF.